Listed below are T cell receptor beta chains from one sample, sequenced in a study of blood T cell repertoires in COVID-19. Libraries were prepared by immunoSEQ multiplex PCR; TCRdb keeps only in-frame clonotypes and omits some of them. The sample shows fewer than 90,000 clones, roughly four fifths of them seen only once. The sample consisted of peripheral blood. All receptors come from a man aged 65 to 85 with acute or convalescent COVID-19. The CDR3 runs from the conserved cysteine through the conserved F or W. The D gene is left open where the match is weak. Size tells how often a clone was seen (once, few, many) or the class of an expanded clone, and some rows leave it out.

>TRBD2|-|TRBV5-1|TRBJ2-7
TGCGCCAGCGCGGGGCTAGCGGGGCCCTACGAGCAGTACTTC
CASAGLAGPYEQYF
>-|once|TRBV19|TRBJ1-1
TGTGCCAGTAGTATAGGCGCAAATATGAACACTGAAGCTTTCTTT
CASSIGANMNTEAFF
>-|-|TRBV28|TRBJ2-3
TGTGCCAGCAGTTTGGTTCGCTACACGCAGTATTTT
CASSLVRYTQYF
>TRBD1|few|TRBV3-1/TRBV3-2|TRBJ1-4
TGTGCCAGCAGCACGGGACAGGAACCATCTGAAAAACTGTTTTTT
CASSTGQEPSEKLFF
>TRBD1|-|TRBV6-2/TRBV6-3|TRBJ2-2
TGTGCCAGCAGTTATACGGAGGACAGGGCGGACACCGGGGAGCTGTTTTTT
CASSYTEDRADTGELFF
>-|-|TRBV12-3/TRBV12-4|TRBJ1-2
TGTGCCAGCAGTTTAACAGGCGACTATGGCTACACCTTC
CASSLTGDYGYTF
>-|-|TRBV5-8|TRBJ1-6
TGTGCCAGCCAGATCGAACAGGGAATAGGGAATTCACCCCTCCACTTT
CASQIEQGIGNSPLHF
>TRBD1|-|TRBV9|TRBJ2-6
TGTGCCAGCAGCGCTCGGGACAGGGAGTTAGGGGCTGGGGCCAACGTCCTGACTTTC
CASSARDRELGAGANVLTF
>-|-|TRBV15|TRBJ1-5
TGTGCCACCAGCAGTTCCTCTATGTCACAGGGCCGCATGCCCCAGCATTTT
CATSSSSMSQGRMPQHF
>TRBD1|-|TRBV6-5|TRBJ2-2
TGTGCCAGCAGGAGGACAGGACCGACCGGGGAGCTGTTTTTT
CASRRTGPTGELFF
>TRBD2|-|TRBV30|TRBJ2-2
TGTGCCTGGAGTTACCTCTCCCAACTAGCGGGAGGCCCCACCGGGGAGCTGTTTTTT
CAWSYLSQLAGGPTGELFF
>TRBD1|-|TRBV10-1|TRBJ1-6
TGCGCCAGCTGCGGACAGGGATGTTTAAGCTCCTATAATTCACCCCTCCACTTT
CASCGQGCLSSYNSPLHF
>-|-|TRBV27|TRBJ2-1
TGTGCCAGCAGTCTTATTGGGACAAACTCCTACAATGAGCAGTTCTTC
CASSLIGTNSYNEQFF
>-|-|TRBV7-9|TRBJ2-2
TGTGCCAGCAGCTCAGGACTCCGGGGGACCGGGGAGCTGTTTTTT
CASSSGLRGTGELFF